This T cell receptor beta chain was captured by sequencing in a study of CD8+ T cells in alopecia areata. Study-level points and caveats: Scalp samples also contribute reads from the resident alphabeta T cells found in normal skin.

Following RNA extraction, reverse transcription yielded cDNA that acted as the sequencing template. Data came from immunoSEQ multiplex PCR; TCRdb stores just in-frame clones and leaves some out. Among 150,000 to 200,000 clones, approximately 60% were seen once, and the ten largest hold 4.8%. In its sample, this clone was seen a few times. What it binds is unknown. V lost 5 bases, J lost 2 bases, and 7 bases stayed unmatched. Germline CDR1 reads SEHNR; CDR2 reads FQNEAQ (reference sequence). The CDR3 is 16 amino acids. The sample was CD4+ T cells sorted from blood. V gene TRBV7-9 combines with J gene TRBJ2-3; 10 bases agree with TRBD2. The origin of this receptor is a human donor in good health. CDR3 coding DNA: TGTGCCAGCAGCGTATTAGCGGGAGGAGTCACAGATACGCAGTATTTT. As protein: CASSVLAGGVTDTQYF.